The 23 T cell receptor beta chains presented below share a single source sample, sequenced in a study of CD8 T cells in ankylosing spondylitis. Points from the study as a whole: It appeared that ankylosing spondylitis blood was characterized by a TCR beta motif of several highly homologous variants.

Which antigens these TCRs recognize remains unknown. TCRdb called the 5' RACE reads again in MiXCR, with one record for every CDR3 protein. Of 390,000 or so distinct CDR3 sequences listed, 20% to 25% are singletons. The specimen was blood, either unsorted or a sorted T cell fraction (not recorded which). These receptor sequences come from a male donor with ankylosing spondylitis.

Turning to this clonotype: The junction does not match germline at one end; this may be a read error. The V and J genes are TRBV4-3 and TRBJ2-1, with TRBD2 matching over 13 bases. This CDR3 is built from 13 residues. Germline V CDR1 and CDR2: LGHNA, YSLEER. CDR3 bases: TGCGCCAGCAGCCAAGGGACTAGCGGGAGTTTCAGCTTC. As protein: CASSQGTSGSFSF.

This rearrangement joins TRBV20-1 to TRBJ2-1; weak D call: TRBD1 (5 bases). Germline V gene sequence: CDR1 DFQATT, CDR2 SNEGSKA (reference sequence). V shed 0 bases and J shed 6 bases, with 6 bases lying between them. CDR3 length: 12 residues. Here the CDR3 reads CSAREGRNEQFF. In DNA, the CDR3 is TGCAGTGCTAGAGAGGGGCGCAATGAGCAGTTCTTC.

Here the CDR3 reads CASSQQRSSYEQYF. In DNA, the CDR3 is TGTGCCAGCAGCCAACAACGGAGCTCCTACGAGCAGTACTTC. V usage is TRBV3-1 and J usage is TRBJ2-7; no clear D gene. Trimming took off 2 bases at V and 0 bases at J, with 8 bases between the two ends. The CDR3 runs to 14 residues. Looked up from germline, CDR1 is LGHDT and CDR2 is YNNKEL (reference sequence).

This clonotype was observed a handful of times. The chain uses TRBV15 and TRBJ2-1; perhaps TRBD1 as D (5 bases). Germline V gene lookup returns CDR1 LNHNV and CDR2 YYDKDF (reference sequence). Trimming removed 5 bases from V and 2 bases from J, with 16 bases in between. This CDR3 is built from 16 residues. CDR3 sequence reads: CATSGNRTATYNEQFF. The CDR3 DNA reads as TGTGCCACCAGCGGAAACAGGACGGCTACCTACAATGAGCAGTTCTTC.

The V gene is TRBV3-1, the J gene TRBJ2-1; 14 bases fit TRBD2. The CDR3 spans 18 residues. V was clipped by 4 bases and J by 16 bases; unmatched bases: 21. Germline V gene sequence: CDR1 LGHDT, CDR2 YNNKEL (reference sequence). CDR3 in DNA: TGTGCCAGCAGCCGTCAGCCGGGACTAGCGGGAGTCCCCGGCGGAGGATTCTTC. As protein: CASSRQPGLAGVPGGGFF.

This clonotype was counted between two and nine times. This chain joins TRBV10-3 and TRBJ2-1, with D possibly matching TRBD2 (6 bases). The V gene's germline CDR1 is ENHRY and CDR2 SYGVKD. Trimming removed 4 bases at V and 9 bases at J, with 13 bases between. This CDR3 has 13 amino acids. CDR3 residues: CAISVGQGGEQFF. CDR3 coding DNA: TGTGCCATCAGTGTTGGTCAGGGAGGTGAGCAGTTCTTC.

Only a few counts were recorded for this clonotype. The V and J genes are TRBV10-3 and TRBJ2-3, with 7 bases aligning to TRBD2. This CDR3 is 13 amino acids long. Germline V CDR1 and CDR2: ENHRY, SYGVKD. After removal of 7 bases from V and 4 bases from J, the junction contained 5 bases not matched to a gene. This CDR3 is CAITAGAPDTQYF. CDR3 nucleotides: TGTGCCATCACGGCGGGAGCACCAGATACGCAGTATTTT.

As to this clonotype: As the CDR3 is not closed by the conserved phenylalanine or tryptophan, this likely results from a read error. The limits of the CDR3 on the DNA are not certain, so only TCRdb's listed CDR3 is given. The J gene is TRBJ2-5, the V gene TRBV28; TRBD1 is the table's D call, not checked against the DNA. Per the germline V gene, CDR1 is MDHEN and CDR2 is SYDVKM. A total of 10 residues make up the CDR3, ends included. This chain's CDR3 is CASSPRDRGI.

This chain connects TRBV12-3 or TRBV12-4 to TRBJ2-4; TRBD1 aligns across 9 bases. Unmatched junction bases numbered 8, after V lost 6 bases and J lost 11 bases. The CDR3 runs 13 residues. This CDR3 is CASSNPGTGFQYF. In DNA, the CDR3 is TGTGCCAGCAGCAACCCCGGGACAGGGTTTCAGTACTTC.

At least ten counts were recorded for this clonotype. V usage is TRBV6-2 or TRBV6-3 and J usage is TRBJ2-1; D is undetermined. This CDR3 region has 14 residues. Between the trimmed V and J ends, which lost 5 bases and 8 bases, there was a span of 16 bases. Germline-derived CDR1 and CDR2 are MNHEY and SVGEGT. The CDR3 here is CASSTILDLHEQFF. In nucleotides, the CDR3 is TGTGCCAGCAGTACGATCCTCGACCTCCATGAGCAGTTCTTC.

This clonotype was recorded many times. The chain couples TRBV6-1 to TRBJ2-2, with TRBD1 as a possible D gene (6 bases). CDR1 is MNHNS, CDR2 SASEGT, per germline. Trimming removed 5 bases at V and 1 base at J, with 8 bases between. The CDR3 contains 14 residues. CDR3 bases: TGTGCCAGCAGTAAGGGACAGAACACCGGGGAGCTGTTTTTT. It specifies CASSKGQNTGELFF.

The chain employs TRBV5-1 and TRBJ2-2; TRBD2 matches 7 bases. The CDR3 consists of 16 residues. Germline CDR1 and CDR2: SGHRS and YFSETQ. The V and J ends lost 2 bases and 2 bases, in that order; junction bases with no gene match: 6. CDR3 loop: CASSFGGRGNTGELFF. Written as DNA, the CDR3 is TGCGCCAGCAGCTTTGGCGGGAGAGGAAACACCGGGGAGCTGTTTTTT.

V and J are TRBV4-2 and TRBJ1-2; maybe TRBD1 (5 bases). With 0 bases removed from V and 8 bases from J, the gap between germline ends came to 22 bases. CDR1 and CDR2 (germline): LGHNA, YNFKEQ. The CDR3 contains 17 residues. The CDR3 reads CASSQDLGGVVLTGYTF. CDR3 in DNA: TGTGCCAGCAGCCAAGATCTGGGGGGTGTTGTGTTGACGGGCTACACCTTC.

This sequence joins TRBV9 and TRBJ2-1, with 8 nucleotides matching TRBD2. Looked up from germline, CDR1 is SGDLS and CDR2 is YYNGEE. Trimming took 0 bases from V and 7 from J; bases not matched to a gene: 6. The length of the CDR3 is 15 residues. CDR3 sequence reads: CASSVEASGWNEQFF. The CDR3 region has the DNA TGTGCCAGCAGCGTAGAGGCTAGCGGGTGGAATGAGCAGTTCTTC.

The rearrangement links TRBV20-1 to TRBJ1-5, with D hard to call. V lost 3 bases, J lost 4 bases, and 16 bases lay in between. This CDR3 comprises 15 residues. Per germline, CDR1 DFQATT and CDR2 SNEGSKA (reference sequence). CDR3 nucleotides: TGCAGTGCTAGGACCACCGCAGGATCTAATCAGCCCCAGCATTTT. Amino acids: CSARTTAGSNQPQHF.

The gene calls are TRBV24-1 and TRBJ2-7; the D gene could be TRBD1 or TRBD2 (5 bases each). Per germline, CDR1 KGHDR and CDR2 SFDVKD. The length of the CDR3 is 17 residues. Trimming shortened V by 3 bases and J by 5 bases, and 22 bases separated the two germline ends. The CDR3 protein is CATSDPHGTTNVDEQYF. For the CDR3, the DNA is TGTGCCACCAGTGATCCCCACGGGACGACCAACGTCGACGAGCAGTACTTC.

This chain's CDR3 is CASSVGTSGHYNEQFF. CDR3 coding DNA: TGTGCCAGCTCGGTCGGGACTAGCGGCCACTACAATGAGCAGTTCTTC. The rearrangement uses TRBV18 and TRBJ2-1; 11 nucleotides align to TRBD2. The length of the CDR3 is 16 residues. Germline trimming cut 6 bases from V and 3 bases from J; bases unmatched to any gene: 7. In germline, CDR1 is KGHSH, CDR2 LQKENI. The full variable domain, in which reference TRBV18 and TRBJ2-1 provide the parts outside the CDR3, is NAGVMQNPRHLVRRRGQEARLRCSPMKGHSHVYWYRQLPEEGLKFMVYLQKENIIDESGMPKERFSAEFPKEGPSILRIQQVVRGDSAAYFCASSVGTSGHYNEQFFGPGTRLTVL.

The chain is built from TRBV19 and TRBJ2-1; 10 bases line up with TRBD2. Germline-derived CDR1 and CDR2 are LNHDA and SQIVND (reference sequence). There are 15 residues in the CDR3. V lost 6 bases and J lost 3; bases outside the gene matches: 5. CDR3 in amino acids: CASSHLAGVYNEQFF. The CDR3 coding sequence is TGTGCCAGTAGCCACCTAGCGGGGGTCTACAATGAGCAGTTCTTC.

The sample holds a few counts of this clonotype. As DNA, the CDR3 is TGTGCCAGTTCCGGGACGGCGAACACCGGGGAGCTGTTTTTT. Its protein product is CASSGTANTGELFF. This chain uses TRBV19 with TRBJ2-2, with D possibly called TRBD1 or TRBD2 (5 bases each). CDR3 length equals 14 residues. Germline CDR1 reads LNHDA; CDR2 reads SQIVND (reference sequence). V gave up 8 bases and J gave up 0 bases, with 10 bases separating them.

This clonotype was counted between two and nine times. CDR3 DNA sequence: TGCAGTGCTAGGGGGGGACTAGCGGGAGTTCACGAGCAGTACTTC. It translates to CSARGGLAGVHEQYF. The rearrangement joins TRBV20-1 to TRBJ2-7, with 14 bases lining up with TRBD2. V shed 3 bases and J 5 bases; nucleotides not matched to a gene: 6. CDR1 is DFQATT, CDR2 SNEGSKA, per germline (reference sequence). The CDR3 runs to 15 residues.

The chain uses TRBV5-1 and TRBJ2-5, with D perhaps assigned TRBD1 or TRBD2 (5 bases each). Between the trimmed V and J ends, which lost 3 bases and 4 bases, there was a span of 16 bases. The CDR3 spans 15 residues. Germline values: CDR1 SGHRS, CDR2 YFSETQ. CDR3 sequence reads: CASSWSGTNSETQYF. CDR3 in DNA: TGCGCCAGCAGCTGGTCCGGGACCAATTCAGAGACCCAGTACTTC. Variable domain in full (rest from reference TRBV5-1 and TRBJ2-5): KAGVTQTPRYLIKTRGQQVTLSCSPISGHRSVSWYQQTPGQGLQFLFEYFSETQRNKGNFPGRFSGRQFSNSRSEMNVSTLELGDSALYLCASSWSGTNSETQYFGPGTRLLVL.

The CDR3 loop reads CASSPEASGLTSGANVLTF. DNA for the CDR3: TGCGCCAGCAGCCCGGAGGCTAGCGGCCTTACCTCTGGGGCCAACGTCCTGACTTTC. The gene calls are TRBV5-1 and TRBJ2-6, with 7 bases fitting TRBD2. The CDR3 runs to 19 residues. Germline CDR1 SGHRS, CDR2 YFSETQ. J gave up 0 bases and V 4 bases, and 13 bases lay outside the gene matches.

This clonotype has a handful of counts. The gene calls are TRBV20-1 and TRBJ1-1, with D unresolved. V was cut by 6 bases and J by 11 bases, with 19 bases left in between. This CDR3 region has 12 residues. Germline V gene lookup returns CDR1 DFQATT and CDR2 SNEGSKA (reference sequence). The CDR3 coding sequence is TGCAGTGCCGAGGTAGACTCCGGAATTGCTTTCTTT. It encodes CSAEVDSGIAFF.